Listed here is a single T cell receptor beta chain. With unsorted samples, genomic DNA was obtained from 100 million or so PBMCs. Trimming left V 5 bases short and J 5 bases short, with 9 bases between. Germline V CDR1 and CDR2: MDHEN, SYDVKM. This CDR3 is 12 amino acids long. The data originate from a study of shared clonotypes between healthy human individuals. Roughly 300 ng DNA, some 30,000 T cell genomes, went into unsorted PBMC replicate PCRs. Researchers sequenced unsorted PBMC DNA using ten immunoSEQ deep assay plates. Profiled with immunoSEQ multiplex PCR; TCRdb holds only in-frame clones, not every one. In the table there are around 500,000 clones, roughly 78% of which are singletons.

The chain is built from TRBV28 and TRBJ2-5; possibly TRBD1 for D (5 bases). This receptor was identified in a woman aged 40 to 50 in good health. Some clones in this sample may be carry-over from other donors' samples. The sequenced material came from PBMCs. In DNA, the CDR3 is TGTGCCAGCAGTGGGGCCCGGGAGACCCAGTACTTC. This translates into CASSGARETQYF.